This passage covers 7 T cell receptor beta chains from one sample sequenced in a study of CD8+ T cells in alopecia areata. Once RNA had been extracted, it was reverse transcribed into cDNA to act as the sequencing template. This table comes from immunoSEQ multiplex PCR, and its TCRdb copy is limited to in-frame clones, with some not included. Of around 250,000 clones detected, 67% appear once; the ten largest clones hold about 1.3%. The sample here was CD4+ T cells sorted from blood, taken at week 0. These receptor sequences come from a human donor with alopecia areata.

The chain recombines TRBV7-3 with TRBJ1-6; D ambiguous. Germline values: CDR1 SGHTA, CDR2 FQGTGA. Trimming removed 1 base at V and 10 bases at J, with 8 bases between. The CDR3 length is 13 residues. For the CDR3, the DNA is TGTGCCAGCAGCTTAAGTGAAGTCTCACCCCTCCACTTT. Residues: CASSLSEVSPLHF.

V usage is TRBV9 and J usage is TRBJ1-1; 9 nucleotides align to TRBD1. The V gene end was trimmed by 0 bases and the J gene end by 4 bases; junction bases not matched to a gene: 4. CDR1 is SGDLS and CDR2 is YYNGEE in the germline V gene. This CDR3 contains 15 residues. In DNA, the CDR3 is TGTGCCAGCAGCGTAGGAAGGGGACAGGGCACTGAAGCTTTCTTT. Translation: CASSVGRGQGTEAFF.

This chain uses TRBV27 with TRBJ2-3; no clear D. In germline, CDR1 is MNHEY, CDR2 SMNVEV (reference sequence). The CDR3 runs to 13 residues. Trimming stripped 6 bases from V and 4 bases from J, with 11 bases between. CDR3 region: CASRFGGADTQYF. The CDR3 DNA sequence: TGTGCCAGCAGGTTTGGTGGCGCAGATACGCAGTATTTT.

CDR3: CASSVDYGTGSETQYF. The CDR3 region has the DNA TGTGCCAGCAGCGTAGATTATGGGACAGGGTCCGAGACCCAGTACTTC. The chain links TRBV9 to TRBJ2-5, with 9 bases matching TRBD1. Germline V lookup: CDR1 SGDLS, CDR2 YYNGEE. V lost 0 bases, J lost 5 bases, and 8 bases stayed unmatched. The CDR3 runs 16 residues. The variable domain in full, with the rest retrieved from reference TRBV9 and TRBJ2-5, is DSGVTQTPKHLITATGQRVTLRCSPRSGDLSVYWYQQSLDQGLQFLIQYYNGEERAKGNILERFSAQQFPDLHSELNLSSLELGDSALYFCASSVDYGTGSETQYFGPGTRLLVL.

Concerning this clone itself: Germline is not matched at one junction end, which may reflect a read error. The V call is TRBV29-1, the J call TRBJ1-5; D may be TRBD1 (5 bases). Germline CDR1 is SQVTM and CDR2 is ANQGSEA. The CDR3 is made up of 12 amino acids. The CDR3 sequence: CSLDRDHQPQHF. CDR3 DNA: TGCAGCCTTGACAGAGACCATCAGCCCCAGCATTTT.

This clone was observed once. Other DNA sequences of this sample code for an identical CDR3. The rearrangement uses TRBV19 and TRBJ2-6; D not certain. CDR1 is LNHDA, CDR2 SQIVND, per germline (reference sequence). The CDR3 covers 16 residues. The V end was cut by 1 base, the J end by 0 bases, with 7 bases between. The CDR3 loop is CASSIVGSSGANVLTF. CDR3 nucleotide sequence: TGTGCCAGTAGTATAGTCGGGTCCTCTGGGGCCAACGTCCTGACTTTC.

The chain employs TRBV5-4 and TRBJ2-6, with 12 bases lining up with TRBD1. The CDR3 sequence is 17 residues long. Germline CDR1 reads SGHNT; CDR2 reads YYREEE (reference sequence). The V and J ends lost 0 bases and 4 bases, in that order; junction bases with no gene match: 2. The CDR3 nucleotides read TGTGCCAGCAGCTTGGGGGACAGGGGGCGCGGGGCCAACGTCCTGACTTTC. It encodes CASSLGDRGRGANVLTF.